These 29 T cell receptor beta chains were sequenced from one sample in a study of T cells in Graves' hyperthyroidism and ophthalmopathy. RNA transcripts served as the template for amplifying TCR beta CDR3 regions. First-round RT-PCR of the TCR CDR3 relied on the HTBI primer set. One entry per CDR3 protein, called by TCRdb with MiXCR from the multiplex PCR reads. Of under 400,000 distinct CDR3 sequences listed, around 13% were seen once; the top ten hold 9.2%. Material for sequencing was blood. These receptors were collected from a woman aged 18-29 years with Graves' hyperthyroidism.

Many counts were recorded for this clonotype. This rearrangement joins TRBV14 to TRBJ2-7, with TRBD1 identical over 8 bases. With V trimmed by 0 bases and J by 5 bases, 6 bases remained unmatched. This CDR3 region has 15 residues. Germline loops: CDR1 SGHDN, CDR2 FVKESK. CDR3 sequence reads: CASSQDQGALHEQYF. The CDR3 region has the DNA TGTGCCAGCAGCCAAGATCAGGGGGCGCTCCACGAGCAGTACTTC.

This chain connects TRBV27 to TRBJ2-2, with TRBD1 matching over 8 bases. The germline V gene encodes CDR1 MNHEY and CDR2 SMNVEV (reference sequence). CDR3 length equals 16 residues. The V gene end was trimmed by 6 bases and the J gene end by 1 base; junction bases not matched to a gene: 7. As DNA, the CDR3 is TGTGCCAGCAGCGCAGCCGGGACAGGGAACACCGGGGAGCTGTTTTTT. Translated: CASSAAGTGNTGELFF.

This clonotype has more than one count but fewer than ten. This rearrangement joins TRBV20-1 to TRBJ2-6, with 10 bases identical to TRBD1. J lost 4 bases, V lost 5 bases, and 11 bases had no gene match. The germline V gene has CDR1 DFQATT and CDR2 SNEGSKA (reference sequence). The CDR3 has 17 residues. CDR3 bases: TGCAGTGCTTTAACCGGGACAGGGGCAGGGGGGGCCAACGTCCTGACTTTC. It translates to CSALTGTGAGGANVLTF.

This clonotype was seen at least ten times. V gene TRBV5-1 combines with J gene TRBJ2-7; 10 bases map to TRBD2. The CDR3 has 14 residues. J gave up 6 bases and V 3 bases, and 6 bases lay outside the gene matches. The germline V gene encodes CDR1 SGHRS and CDR2 YFSETQ. The CDR3 here is CASSSGAGGLEQYF. In DNA form, the CDR3 reads TGCGCCAGCAGCTCCGGAGCGGGAGGGCTCGAGCAGTACTTC.

This clonotype showed up many times. The chain links TRBV6-1 to TRBJ1-4; 7 bases agree with TRBD1. V was pared by 11 bases and J by 8 bases, with 17 bases of the junction left unmatched. The CDR3 is made up of 15 amino acids. Germline CDR1 is MNHNS and CDR2 is SASEGT. The CDR3 sequence: CACRLNRDSQEKLFF. In DNA, the CDR3 is TGTGCCTGCCGACTGAACCGGGACAGTCAGGAAAAACTGTTTTTT.

This clonotype was detected a few times. The J gene is TRBJ2-7, the V gene TRBV20-1; TRBD2 matches at 7 bases. The V gene end was trimmed by 2 bases and the J gene end by 4 bases; junction bases not matched to a gene: 14. This CDR3 has 16 amino acids. Germline V gene lookup returns CDR1 DFQATT and CDR2 SNEGSKA (reference sequence). In DNA, the CDR3 is TGCAGTGCTAGACCTAGCGGCCCGCTCACCCTATACGAGCAGTACTTC. Translated: CSARPSGPLTLYEQYF.

The sample holds a few counts of this clonotype. CDR3 amino acids: CASSLMLAPLGEQFF. Here the CDR3 DNA reads TGTGCCAGCAGCTTAATGCTAGCTCCGCTCGGTGAGCAGTTCTTC. This chain links TRBV7-3 with TRBJ2-1, with D maybe TRBD2 (5 bases). V shed 1 base and J shed 9 bases, with 16 bases lying between them. The germline gives CDR1 SGHTA, CDR2 FQGTGA. The CDR3 consists of 15 residues.

The CDR3 protein is CASSRRSGRSTDTQYF. As DNA, the CDR3 is TGTGCCAGCAGTCGACGGAGCGGGAGGAGCACAGATACGCAGTATTTT. The genes are TRBV28 and TRBJ2-3; 9 bases are a match to TRBD2. The V and J ends lost 5 bases and 0 bases, in that order; junction bases with no gene match: 6. CDR3 length: 16 amino acids. The germline V gene has CDR1 MDHEN and CDR2 SYDVKM.

Many counts were recorded for this clonotype. The rearrangement joins TRBV28 to TRBJ1-5; TRBD1 is a possible D gene (5 bases). Germline lookup yields CDR1 MDHEN and CDR2 SYDVKM. The V and J ends lost 2 bases and 5 bases respectively, with 13 bases between them. The length of the CDR3 is 15 residues. DNA of the CDR3: TGTGCCAGCAGTTTACAGGGAGGCCGGGATCAGCCCCAGCATTTT. It translates to CASSLQGGRDQPQHF.

This clonotype was recorded many times. CDR3 in DNA: TGCAGTGCTATTAGCGGGAGATACAATGAGCAGTTCTTC. This gives the protein CSAISGRYNEQFF. The rearrangement joins TRBV20-1 to TRBJ2-1; 9 bases are a match to TRBD2. Germline CDR1 is DFQATT and CDR2 is SNEGSKA (reference sequence). The junction had 2 bases not matched to a gene; V was cut back by 4 bases and J by 4 bases. The length of the CDR3 is 13 residues.

This clonotype was counted at least ten times. The chain uses TRBV5-1 and TRBJ2-1; 13 bases line up with TRBD2. There are 15 residues in the CDR3. Germline loops: CDR1 SGHRS, CDR2 YFSETQ. V lost 7 bases, J lost 10 bases, and 11 bases stayed unmatched. The DNA of the CDR3 is TGCGCCAGCGCGTCCGGGACTAGCGGGGAGGAAGAGCAGTTCTTC. This codes for CASASGTSGEEEQFF.

This clonotype turned up a few times. The V and J genes are TRBV5-6 and TRBJ2-4, with 7 positions matching TRBD1. CDR1 is SGHDT and CDR2 is YYEEEE in the germline V gene. With V trimmed by 0 bases and J by 0 bases, 3 bases remained unmatched. The CDR3 length is 16 residues. This chain's CDR3 is CASSLGQGVAKNIQYF. CDR3 DNA sequence: TGTGCCAGCAGCTTGGGACAGGGCGTAGCCAAAAACATTCAGTACTTC.

This clonotype was seen at least ten times. The chain uses TRBV18 and TRBJ2-1; 9 nucleotides line up with TRBD1. The V gene end was trimmed by 2 bases and the J gene end by 4 bases; junction bases not matched to a gene: 3. Germline loops: CDR1 KGHSH, CDR2 LQKENI. This CDR3 has 15 amino acids. The CDR3 bases are TGTGCCAGCTCACCAGGACAGGGGTATTACAATGAGCAGTTCTTC. Its protein product is CASSPGQGYYNEQFF.

A few counts support this clonotype. The chain is built from TRBV6-1 and TRBJ1-5; 7 bases agree with TRBD1. Per germline, CDR1 MNHNS and CDR2 SASEGT. This CDR3 contains 14 residues. Trimming took 5 bases from V and 7 from J; bases not matched to a gene: 8. The DNA of the CDR3 is TGTGCCAGCAGTAATGACAGGGTCGGGCAGCCCCAGCATTTT. This gives the protein CASSNDRVGQPQHF.

This clonotype showed up many times. The chain employs TRBV25-1 and TRBJ1-1, with unresolved D. V was clipped by 2 bases and J by 1 base, with 8 bases between them. The germline V gene has CDR1 MGHDK and CDR2 SYGVNS. The CDR3 is made up of 14 amino acids. The CDR3, as DNA: TGTGCCAGCAGTGAACCTGGAACGAACACTGAAGCTTTCTTT. Translation gives CASSEPGTNTEAFF.

This clonotype was counted a few times. This sequence joins TRBV7-3 and TRBJ1-3; a possible D gene is TRBD1 (6 bases). The CDR3 totals 13 residues. Germline CDR1 reads SGHTA; CDR2 reads FQGTGA. Trimming cost V 1 base and J 8 bases, with 9 bases left between them. CDR3 sequence reads: CASSLSAGDTIYF. CDR3 nucleotide sequence: TGTGCCAGCAGCTTAAGCGCAGGGGACACCATATATTTT. Full variable domain (missing parts from reference TRBV7-3 and TRBJ1-3): GAGVSQTPSNKVTEKGKYVELRCDPISGHTALYWYRQSLGQGPEFLIYFQGTGAADDSGLPNDRFFAVRPEGSVSTLKIQRTERGDSAVYLCASSLSAGDTIYFGEGSWLTVV.

CDR3 bases: TGTGCCAGCAGCTTAAGAGCAGAGTACCAAGAGACCCAGTACTTC. Protein: CASSLRAEYQETQYF. This chain joins TRBV7-2 and TRBJ2-5; no reliable D call. The germline V and J ends were trimmed by 2 bases and 0 bases, with 10 bases remaining between them. CDR3 length: 15 residues. Germline values: CDR1 SGHTA, CDR2 FQGNSA.

This clonotype was seen ten or more times. The chain combines TRBV9 with TRBJ1-1, with 7 positions matching TRBD1. Germline trimming cut 3 bases from V and 0 bases from J; bases unmatched to any gene: 5. This CDR3 has 15 residues. Germline V gene data show CDR1 as SGDLS and CDR2 as YYNGEE. CDR3 bases: TGTGCCAGCAGCGCGACAGGGTCTATGAACACTGAAGCTTTCTTT. Translation: CASSATGSMNTEAFF.

This clonotype was seen a few times. CDR3 protein: CASTRNTGELFF. The CDR3 DNA follows: TGTGCCAGCACTCGAAACACCGGGGAGCTGTTTTTT. The chain has TRBV12-3 or TRBV12-4 and TRBJ2-2, with D hard to call. V lost 7 bases, J lost 2 bases, and 5 bases lay in between. The CDR3 contains 12 residues.

This clonotype showed up just a few times. CDR3 sequence (DNA): TGCGCCAGCAGCCCCCCCCCCAACTATGCCAGCACAGATACGCAGTATTTT. Translation: CASSPPPNYASTDTQYF. The chain recombines TRBV4-1 with TRBJ2-3; D gene uncertain. V was cut by 4 bases and J by 0 bases, with 17 bases left in between. The CDR3 contains 17 residues. CDR1 is MGHRA, CDR2 YSYEKL, per germline.

This clonotype was seen ten or more times. The rearrangement uses TRBV18 and TRBJ2-1; 9 bases are shared with TRBD2. The CDR3 has 18 amino acids. CDR1 and CDR2 from the germline V gene are KGHSH and LQKENI. V lost 3 bases and J lost 0; bases outside the gene matches: 9. The CDR3 loop is CASSPPLLAGNSYNEQFF. As DNA, the CDR3 is TGTGCCAGCTCACCTCCTTTGCTAGCGGGGAACTCCTACAATGAGCAGTTCTTC.

This clonotype appeared many times. The J gene is TRBJ1-5, the V gene TRBV6-1, with 10 bases identical to TRBD1. V was pared by 10 bases and J by 4 bases, with 13 bases of the junction left unmatched. The CDR3 runs to 16 residues. CDR1 MNHNS and CDR2 SASEGT come from the germline V gene. This CDR3 reads CATQFDRGLANQPQHF. The CDR3 DNA reads as TGTGCCACCCAATTTGACAGGGGGCTAGCTAATCAGCCCCAGCATTTT.

With respect to this clonotype: At one of its ends the junction is not consistent with the germline gene, which may arise from a read error. The chain joins TRBV28 to TRBJ1-2; D not certain. The CDR3 contains 16 residues. The germline gives CDR1 MDHEN, CDR2 SYDVKM. The CDR3 sequence is CASSPPVRQTNYDYAF. CDR3 nucleotides: TGTGCCAGCAGTCCACCGGTCCGGCAAACCAACTATGACTACGCCTTC.

There are many counts of this clonotype. This chain connects TRBV11-2 to TRBJ2-2, with D tentatively TRBD1 (6 bases). V lost 0 bases to trimming and J lost 4 bases, with 15 bases between them. CDR1 and CDR2 (germline): SGHAT, FQNNGV. This CDR3 spans 17 amino acids. The CDR3 nucleotides are TGTGCCAGCAGCTTAGATCCCCTACAGGGTAGCACCGGGGAGCTGTTTTTT. Translation gives CASSLDPLQGSTGELFF.

V usage is TRBV5-5 and J usage is TRBJ1-1; weak D call: TRBD1 (5 bases). CDR1 and CDR2 (germline): SGHKS, YYEKEE (reference sequence). The germline V and J ends were trimmed by 4 bases and 3 bases, with 10 bases remaining between them. The CDR3 loop spans 13 amino acids. The CDR3 loop is CASSRQTDTEAFF. Here the CDR3 DNA reads TGTGCCAGCAGCCGACAGACCGACACTGAAGCTTTCTTT.

There are many counts of this clonotype. V usage is TRBV24-1 and J usage is TRBJ1-2; D uncertain. CDR1 KGHDR and CDR2 SFDVKD come from the germline V gene. V lost 10 bases, J lost 3 bases, and 14 bases lay in between. The CDR3 runs 13 residues. The CDR3 region is CATRGKSDYGYTF. The CDR3 region has the DNA TGTGCCACTCGCGGAAAGTCGGACTATGGCTACACCTTC.

The rearrangement uses TRBV7-9 and TRBJ2-7; maybe TRBD2 (6 bases). This CDR3 has 14 residues. Germline V gives CDR1 SEHNR, CDR2 FQNEAQ (reference sequence). V gave up 6 bases and J gave up 3 bases, with 15 bases separating them. The CDR3 DNA is TGTGCCAGCAGTTCTTGGAAGGGAGGCTACGAGCAGTACTTC. Its protein is CASSSWKGGYEQYF.

This clonotype was detected a few times. The rearrangement uses TRBV6-5 and TRBJ1-2; TRBD1 aligns across 7 bases. Germline loops: CDR1 MNHEY, CDR2 SVGAGI. The CDR3 is 15 residues long. The junction had 6 bases not matched to a gene; V was cut back by 2 bases and J by 3 bases. The DNA of the CDR3 is TGTGCCAGCAGTTACCGGGACAGAACTCACTATGGCTACACCTTC. Protein product: CASSYRDRTHYGYTF.

Ten or more counts support this clonotype. The chain links TRBV9 to TRBJ2-5; TRBD1 matches 10 bases. CDR1 SGDLS and CDR2 YYNGEE come from the germline V gene. CDR3 length: 13 residues. V was pared by 6 bases and J by 3 bases, with 2 bases of the junction left unmatched. This CDR3 reads CASNGQGEETQYF. CDR3 in DNA: TGTGCCAGCAACGGACAGGGGGAAGAGACCCAGTACTTC.